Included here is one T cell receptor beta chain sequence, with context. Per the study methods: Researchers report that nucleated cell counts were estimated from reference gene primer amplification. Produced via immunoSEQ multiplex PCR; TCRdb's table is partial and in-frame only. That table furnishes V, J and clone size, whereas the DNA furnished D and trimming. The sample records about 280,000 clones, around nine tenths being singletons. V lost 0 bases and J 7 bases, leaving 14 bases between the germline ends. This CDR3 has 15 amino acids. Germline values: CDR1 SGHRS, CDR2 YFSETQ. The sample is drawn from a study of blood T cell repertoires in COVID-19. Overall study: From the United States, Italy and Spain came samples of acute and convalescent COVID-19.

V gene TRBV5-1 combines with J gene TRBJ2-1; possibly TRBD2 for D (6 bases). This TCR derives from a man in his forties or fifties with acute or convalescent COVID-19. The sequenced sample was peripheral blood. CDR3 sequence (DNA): TGCGCCAGCAGCTTGGGGAGGGGTATAGGGAATGAGCAGTTCTTC. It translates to CASSLGRGIGNEQFF.